One T cell receptor (beta chain) is described in this entry. This sample is drawn from a study of CD8 T cells in Susac syndrome. V gave up 5 bases and J gave up 1 base; unmatched junction bases: 6. Germline V gene data show CDR1 as LGHDT and CDR2 as YNNKEL (reference sequence). This CDR3 is 15 amino acids long. RNA totalling roughly 0.45 to 1 ug underwent reverse transcription with random hexamers. TCRdb recomputed calls from the immunoSEQ multiplex PCR reads with MiXCR, one row per CDR3 protein. The sample has some 130,000 distinct CDR3 sequences, more than 90% seen once. Sequences were obtained from CD4+ T cells from PBMCs. The TCR originated in a human donor in good health. The gene calls are TRBV3-1 and TRBJ2-3, with 7 bases that match TRBD1. CDR3 bases: TGTGCCAGCAGCTCAACAGGGGCCGGCACAGATACGCAGTATTTT. Translated: CASSSTGAGTDTQYF.